The 8 T cell receptor beta chains given below trace back to one sample, sequenced in a study of control samples from healthy donors and cancer patients. Only in-frame clones appear in the TCRdb table, and some are missing; sequencing was by immunoSEQ multiplex PCR. The sample shows around 100,000 clones, roughly 90% of them seen only once. The material sequenced was PBMCs. The receptors shown here come from a man in his fifties or sixties with lung cancer.

The chain joins TRBV5-6 to TRBJ2-3, with D hard to call. This CDR3 contains 14 residues. Deletions cut 1 base from V and 2 bases from J, with 8 bases between. The V gene's germline CDR1 is SGHDT and CDR2 YYEEEE. The CDR3 DNA sequence: TGTGCCAGCAGCTTGTGGGGTTACACAGATACGCAGTATTTT. Translated: CASSLWGYTDTQYF.

This clone was seen a few times. The V and J genes are TRBV15 and TRBJ1-1; the match to TRBD1 covers 9 bases. Germline CDR1 and CDR2: LNHNV and YYDKDF (reference sequence). The junction had 3 bases not matched to a gene; V was cut back by 3 bases and J by 1 base. The CDR3 runs to 15 residues. The CDR3 is CATSSKTGGNTEAFF. The CDR3 region has the DNA TGTGCCACCAGCAGCAAGACAGGGGGGAACACTGAAGCTTTCTTT. The entire variable domain, with the rest obtained from reference TRBV15 and TRBJ1-1, is as follows: DAMVIQNPRYQVTQFGKPVTLSCSQTLNHNVMYWYQQKSSQAPKLLFHYYDKDFNNEADTPDNFQSRRPNTSFCFLDIRSPGLGDTAMYLCATSSKTGGNTEAFFGQGTRLTVV.

The chain is built from TRBV21-1 and TRBJ1-4; TRBD1, as called in the table, went unchecked against the DNA. TRBV21-1 is reported as a pseudogene. This CDR3 contains 20 residues. The CDR3 spells CASSSPRGRPPCSTNEKLFF. The CDR3 DNA sequence: TGTGCCAGCAGCTCTCCTAGGGGGCGCCCCCCCTGTTCAACTAATGAAAAACTGTTTTTT.

The rearrangement links TRBV12-3 or TRBV12-4 to TRBJ2-3; TRBD2 agrees at 7 bases. The CDR3 contains 12 residues. The ends lost 6 bases at V and 6 bases at J; junction bases unmatched: 3. The CDR3, as DNA: TGTGCCAGCAGCTCACTAGCGGATACGCAGTATTTT. This encodes CASSSLADTQYF.

Comment on this clone: The sample carries other DNA sequences with the same CDR3. This rearrangement joins TRBV6-5 to TRBJ1-1; unclear D gene. The V and J ends lost 4 bases and 4 bases respectively, with 10 bases between them. CDR1 is MNHEY, CDR2 SVGAGI, per germline. This CDR3 is built from 13 residues. The CDR3 DNA sequence: TGTGCCAGCAGTTCCCCTGGCGGCACTGAAGCTTTCTTT. Translated, it gives CASSSPGGTEAFF.

V is TRBV4-1 and J is TRBJ2-7; TRBD1 agrees at 7 bases. The CDR3 has 16 residues. Germline CDR1 reads MGHRA; CDR2 reads YSYEKL. The CDR3 loop is CASNQVPDRVSYEQYV. CDR3 coding DNA: TGCGCCAGCAACCAAGTCCCCGACAGGGTCTCCTACGAGCAGTACGTC.

The rearrangement uses TRBV29-1 and TRBJ2-1; 7 bases map to TRBD1. The V segment lost 7 bases and the J segment 5 bases; nucleotides outside the gene matches: 5. The CDR3 consists of 12 residues. From germline, CDR1 is SQVTM and CDR2 ANQGSEA. CDR3 nucleotides: TGCAGCGGACAGGGAGTGAACAATGAGCAGTTCTTC. Translation gives CSGQGVNNEQFF.

This clone was observed a few times. The V and J genes are TRBV30 and TRBJ1-5, with TRBD1 matching 8 bases. The CDR3 contains 15 residues. Trimming took 2 bases from V and 0 from J; bases not matched to a gene: 3. CDR1 GTSNPN and CDR2 SVGIG come from the germline V gene (reference sequence). CDR3 DNA sequence: TGTGCCTGGAGTCCAGGGGGCTATAGCAATCAGCCCCAGCATTTT. This encodes CAWSPGGYSNQPQHF.